The clone carrying this T cell receptor beta chain appeared a few times. Its specificity is unknown. This sample stems from a study of shared clonotypes between healthy human individuals. Study background: The donor pool was made up of a couple of women and a few men aged 18 to 49. CD4 naive and CD4 memory each took three plates per donor, while CD8 naive took two and CD8 memory one.

V lost 0 bases to trimming and J lost 4 bases, with 8 bases between them. Germline CDR1 SGHNT, CDR2 YYREEE (reference sequence). This CDR3 contains 13 residues. Findings of the study overall: Even with large depth, rarefaction showed that sorted-subset sequencing was incomplete.

Deep was the level used in running the assay. Data came from immunoSEQ multiplex PCR; TCRdb stores just in-frame clones and leaves some out. This sample has 100,000 to 120,000 clones, with about 62% found just once. The sample was memory CD8+ T cells sorted from blood. The subset is: CD45RO+ cells pooled with CCR7-negative TemRA cells. V is TRBV5-4 and J is TRBJ2-7; D gene uncertain. This sequence was found in a woman in her 30s in good health. The CDR3: CASSLAPQYEQYF. CDR3 bases: TGTGCCAGCAGCTTGGCTCCCCAATACGAGCAGTACTTC.